These T cell receptor beta chains were read from a single sample in a study of blood T cell repertoires in COVID-19. The protocol was immunoSEQ multiplex PCR, while the TCRdb copy is restricted to in-frame clones and leaves out a portion. Among about 160,000 clones, around 85% were seen once, and the ten largest hold about 5.8%. The sample comprised PBMCs or T cells enriched from blood (not recorded which). The source is a woman between 40 and 50 years old with acute COVID-19. Both conserved end residues are part of each CDR3. Each record gives: J gene, V gene, clone size, D gene, CDR3 DNA, CDR3 protein. The D gene is left open where the match is weak. Clone size appears in some rows only: once, few, many, or a class for an expanded clone.

TRBJ2-2,TRBV19,NA,TRBD2,TGTGCCAGTAGACGACTAGCGGGAGGATACACCGGGGAGCTGTTTTTT,CASRRLAGGYTGELFF
TRBJ1-2,TRBV25-1,NA,NA,TGTGCCAGCAGTGACCCAAGTAAGGACACCAACTATGGCTACACCTTC,CASSDPSKDTNYGYTF
TRBJ2-6,TRBV4-2,NA,NA,TGTGCCAGCAGCCAAAGCCAGGGGATCTCTGGGGCCAACGTCCTGACTTTC,CASSQSQGISGANVLTF
TRBJ2-2,TRBV2,NA,TRBD2,TGTGCCAGCAGTTCCTCTAGCGGGAGAAACACCGGGGAGCTGTTTTTT,CASSSSSGRNTGELFF
TRBJ2-7,TRBV29-1,NA,NA,TGCAGCGTTGAAGATAACGGCTACGAGCAGTACTTC,CSVEDNGYEQYF
TRBJ1-1,TRBV5-1,once,NA,TGCGCCAGCAGCCCAAGGACCGAAGGGGCCACTGAAGCTTTCTTT,CASSPRTEGATEAFF
TRBJ2-7,TRBV9,NA,TRBD2,TGTGCCAGCAGCCCAAGCGGGAGCCCTACCTACGAGCAGTACTTC,CASSPSGSPTYEQYF
TRBJ2-1,TRBV7-8,NA,TRBD1,TGTGCCAGCAGCTTTCCGGGACAGACCAAGGATGAGCAGTTCTTC,CASSFPGQTKDEQFF
TRBJ2-3,TRBV29-1,NA,TRBD2,TGCAGCGGCGGGGGGGGAGATACGCAGTATTTT,CSGGGGDTQYF
TRBJ2-3,TRBV7-9,NA,NA,TGTGCCAGCAGCCCCAGAGGGAATACGCAGTATTTT,CASSPRGNTQYF
TRBJ1-1,TRBV18,NA,TRBD1,TGTGCCAGCTCACCAATCGAGACAGGGGGCACTGAAGCTTTCTTT,CASSPIETGGTEAFF
TRBJ2-2,TRBV3-1/TRBV3-2,NA,TRBD1,TGTGCCAGCAGTCCCGGGACAGGGAACACCGGGGAGCTGTTTTTT,CASSPGTGNTGELFF
TRBJ2-3,TRBV5-4,NA,TRBD2,TGTGCCAGCAGCTGGACTAGCGGGACAGATACGCAGTATTTT,CASSWTSGTDTQYF
TRBJ2-1,TRBV5-1,once,TRBD2,TGCGCCAGCAGCCAGACTAGCGGGCGGTACAATGAGCAGTTCTTC,CASSQTSGRYNEQFF
TRBJ2-1,TRBV7-8,NA,TRBD2,TGTGCCAGCAGCGTAGCGGGAGGGCTTGACTATGAGCAGTTCTTC,CASSVAGGLDYEQFF
TRBJ1-2,TRBV10-3,NA,TRBD1,TGTGCCATCAGTGAGTCTGGACAGGGGTATGGCTACACCTTC,CAISESGQGYGYTF
TRBJ1-1,TRBV2,NA,NA,TGTGCCAGCAGAGAAGACAGGTTGAACACTGAAGCTTTCTTT,CASREDRLNTEAFF
TRBJ1-6,TRBV30,few,NA,TGTGCCTGGAGTCCTAGGAATTCACCCCTCCACTTT,CAWSPRNSPLHF
TRBJ2-7,TRBV19,NA,TRBD1,TGTGCCAGTAGTATAGATCATACGGGACAGGGCTCCTACGAGCAGTACTTC,CASSIDHTGQGSYEQYF
TRBJ2-1,TRBV7-2,NA,NA,TGTGCCAGCAGCGGGGGCCGCCTAACCTACAATGAGCAGTTCTTC,CASSGGRLTYNEQFF
TRBJ1-2,TRBV19,NA,NA,TGTGCCAGTAGTATACAGGCTTACTATGGCTACACCTTC,CASSIQAYYGYTF
TRBJ1-1,TRBV13,NA,NA,TGTGCCAGCAGGAAAAACCGACAGGAAGAAGCTTTCTTT,CASRKNRQEEAFF
TRBJ2-5,TRBV5-6,NA,NA,TGTGCCAGCAGCTTGGCCAGAGGAGAGACCCAGTACTTC,CASSLARGETQYF
TRBJ2-1,TRBV29-1,NA,TRBD2,TGCAGCGGTGGAATAGCGGGAGGTAACAATGAGCAGTTCTTC,CSGGIAGGNNEQFF
TRBJ2-3,TRBV7-9,NA,NA,TGTGCCAGCAGCTTAGTAGGTCCCCGACTTAGCACAGATACGCAGTATTTT,CASSLVGPRLSTDTQYF
TRBJ1-1,TRBV3-1/TRBV3-2,NA,TRBD1,TGTGCCAGCAGCCCCGGCCCAGGGGGCGGCACTGAAGCTTTCTTT,CASSPGPGGGTEAFF
TRBJ2-3,TRBV3-1/TRBV3-2,NA,NA,TGTGCCAGCAGCCAGGCCCAGGGTGGTACAGATACGCAGTATTTT,CASSQAQGGTDTQYF
TRBJ1-1,TRBV5-1,NA,NA,TGCGCCAGCAGCCCGGGGGACACTGAAGCTTTCTTT,CASSPGDTEAFF
TRBJ2-5,TRBV25-1,NA,NA,TGTGCCAGCAGTCACGGGGATACACAAGAGACCCAGTACTTC,CASSHGDTQETQYF
TRBJ1-1,TRBV6-5,NA,TRBD1,TGTGCCAGCTGCCTGGGGACAGGGGTCACTGAAGCTTTCTTT,CASCLGTGVTEAFF
TRBJ2-7,TRBV5-1,NA,NA,TGCGCCAGCAGCTTAAGCGGAGCAACCTACGAGCAGTACTTC,CASSLSGATYEQYF
TRBJ2-3,TRBV7-2,NA,TRBD2,TGTGCCAGCAGCTTAGCAGTCGGGCTAGCGGAGCTTAGCACAGATACGCAGTATTTT,CASSLAVGLAELSTDTQYF
TRBJ2-1,TRBV18,once,TRBD2,TGTGCCAGCTCCCTAGCGGGAGGGGATGAGCAGTTCTTC,CASSLAGGDEQFF
TRBJ2-5,TRBV5-1,NA,TRBD1,TGCGCCAGCAGCTTGGGTTCAGGGGGTAAAGGAGAGACCCAGTACTTC,CASSLGSGGKGETQYF
TRBJ1-5,TRBV7-2,NA,NA,TGTGCCAGCAGCTTAGGAGGGCCCCGAGGACCCCAGCATTTT,CASSLGGPRGPQHF
TRBJ1-2,TRBV4-2,few,NA,TGTGCCAGCAGCCAAGAAGCAATTTCTTTTGGTGGCTACACCTTC,CASSQEAISFGGYTF
TRBJ1-1,TRBV19,NA,NA,TGTGCCAGTAGTCCGGGGTATCACACTGAAGCTTTCTTT,CASSPGYHTEAFF
TRBJ2-3,TRBV24-1,NA,NA,TGTGCCACCAGTGATGCCAGGTCCGCAGATACGCAGTATTTT,CATSDARSADTQYF
TRBJ1-1,TRBV5-5,many,NA,TGTGCCAGCAGCAGCGGGGACGCCTGGAGGAACACTGAAGCTTTCTTT,CASSSGDAWRNTEAFF
TRBJ2-3,TRBV20-1,NA,TRBD2,TGCAGTGCTAGTGTAGCGGGAGGGGTAGATACGCAGTATTTT,CSASVAGGVDTQYF
TRBJ1-4,TRBV5-6,NA,NA,TGTGCCAGCAGTCATCCAACTAATGAAAAACTGTTTTTT,CASSHPTNEKLFF
TRBJ1-1,TRBV10-3,NA,NA,TGTGCCATGGGGCCCAGGGGCACTGAAGCTTTCTTT,CAMGPRGTEAFF
TRBJ1-5,TRBV3-1/TRBV3-2,many,NA,TGTGCCAGCAGCCCGAACAGCGGCGTTCAGCCCCAGCATTTT,CASSPNSGVQPQHF
TRBJ1-2,TRBV3-1/TRBV3-2,NA,NA,TGTGCCAGCAGCCAAGATTTAGTCAGGGGCGTTGTCTATGGCTACACCTTC,CASSQDLVRGVVYGYTF
TRBJ2-5,TRBV4-2,NA,NA,TGTGCCAGCAGCCAAGATCCCACAGGGGACGGGGGGACCCAGTACTTC,CASSQDPTGDGGTQYF
TRBJ2-7,TRBV28,NA,TRBD2,TGTGCCAGCAGTCGCCGGACTAGCGCCCCGCGCGAGCAGTACTTC,CASSRRTSAPREQYF
TRBJ2-5,TRBV11-3,once,TRBD2,TGTGCCAGCAGCTTAGTAGCGGGGGTCCAAGAGACCCAGTACTTC,CASSLVAGVQETQYF
TRBJ2-3,TRBV24-1,NA,TRBD1,TGTGCCACCCCCCGGGACAGGGGCACAGATACGCAGTATTTT,CATPRDRGTDTQYF
TRBJ2-3,TRBV5-1,few,TRBD1,TGCGCCAGCAGCTTGAGGGACAGAAGAACAGATACGCAGTATTTT,CASSLRDRRTDTQYF
TRBJ2-1,TRBV4-2,NA,NA,TGTGCCAGCAGCCAAGAGAGGGTCAACGAGCAGTTCTTC,CASSQERVNEQFF
TRBJ1-1,TRBV29-1,NA,NA,TGCAGCGTTGTACATACCGGGGGGTTTGCTTTCTTT,CSVVHTGGFAFF
TRBJ1-5,TRBV3-1/TRBV3-2,NA,NA,TGTGCCAGCAGCCAAGGGGGGGGGTTGGGCAATCAGCCCCAGCATTTT,CASSQGGGLGNQPQHF
TRBJ2-2,TRBV19,NA,TRBD2,TGTGCCAGTCGGAGGACTAGCGGGTACACCGGGGAGCTGTTTTTT,CASRRTSGYTGELFF